This T cell receptor beta chain was identified in a study of monozygotic twins with inflammatory bowel disease. Study-level points and caveats: Possibly reflecting limited power, no difference in repertoire similarity was found between concordant and discordant twins.

CDR3 length: 15 residues. CDR1 is SGHVS and CDR2 is FNYEAQ in the germline V gene. TCRdb re-called the 5' RACE reads and catalogs CDR3 proteins one per entry, DNA excluded. There are a few hundred thousand distinct CDR3 sequences in the sample, with 2% to 2.5% held by the top ten. Of note for this clonotype: Its antigen is unknown.

Collection yielded approximately 2.3 ml of blood per donor. This clonotype originated in a human donor with ulcerative colitis or Crohn's disease, or a healthy co-twin of an affected twin (not recorded which). What was sequenced was blood. The chain couples TRBV7-6 to TRBJ2-5; no DNA is available, so the TRBD2 call from TCRdb remains unchecked. The CDR3: CASSLGGRLQETQYF.